This TCR beta chain appears in the sequencing data of a study of cytomegalovirus exposure and HLA in healthy donors. The PCR used 60 Vbeta and 13 Jbeta primers. Assay: immunoSEQ multiplex PCR; the TCRdb copy retains only in-frame clones and omits some. The data contain about 110,000 clones, 70% to 80% of them seen just once; the ten biggest clones take up approximately 3.6%. Germline lookup yields CDR1 SGHTA and CDR2 FQGTGA. The CDR3 totals 13 residues. Trimming removed 6 bases from V and 3 bases from J, with 10 bases in between. This chain uses TRBV7-3 with TRBJ2-3; D gene uncertain. This clonotype originated in a man in his sixties in good health and CMV-seronegative. The specimen was PBMCs. In DNA, the CDR3 is TGTGCCAGCAGTCGGTCGGTGACAGATACGCAGTATTTT. It is translated as CASSRSVTDTQYF.